This TCR beta chain emerged from a study of OX40 agonist ivuxolimab in advanced cancers. Here immunoSEQ multiplex PCR was the method, and the copy in TCRdb shows in-frame clones only, minus some. The sample lists approximately 90,000 clones, about 89% occurring once. This clone showed up just a few times. V dropped 5 bases and J dropped 0; count of bases not matched to a gene: 3. The germline gives CDR1 SEHNR, CDR2 FQNEAQ (reference sequence). The CDR3 spans 15 residues. This TCR was sampled from an adult with an advanced solid tumor such as melanoma, head and neck, liver or kidney cancer. The specimen was CD4+ or CD8+ T cells sorted from blood, collected in a trial of the OX40 agonist ivuxolimab. The rearrangement uses TRBV7-9 and TRBJ2-2; 7 bases map to TRBD1. In DNA form, the CDR3 reads TGTGCCAGCAGCCCCGGGACAGCGAACACCGGGGAGCTGTTTTTT. Its protein product is CASSPGTANTGELFF.